Given below is one T cell receptor (beta chain) in context. The data derive from a study of blood T cell repertoires in COVID-19. Whole-study context: COVID-19 samples from acute and convalescent phases originated in the United States, Italy and Spain. Sample material is recorded as cDNA or gDNA derived from T cells, B-cell-depleted T cells, or PBMCs.

The germline CDR1 and CDR2 sequences are LNHNV and YYDKDF (reference sequence). CDR3 length equals 16 residues. V lost 1 base to trimming and J lost 0 bases, with 10 bases between them. Original analysis: Reference gene primers were amplified, and this amplification served to estimate nucleated cell counts. Only in-frame clones appear in the TCRdb table, and some are missing; sequencing was by immunoSEQ multiplex PCR. V and J calls and clone size are given by that table; D and trimming were obtained from the DNA. The data hold 210,000 or so clones, with nearly 90% observed a single time. The rearrangement links TRBV15 to TRBJ1-3; D not resolved. The clonotype was recovered from a woman aged 18-29 years who had recovered from COVID-19. The sequenced sample was peripheral blood. The CDR3 here is CATSRVGEYSGNTIYF. CDR3 nucleotide sequence: TGTGCCACCAGCAGAGTCGGGGAATACTCTGGAAACACCATATATTTT. Complete variable domain (other parts from reference TRBV15 and TRBJ1-3): DAMVIQNPRYQVTQFGKPVTLSCSQTLNHNVMYWYQQKSSQAPKLLFHYYDKDFNNEADTPDNFQSRRPNTSFCFLDIRSPGLGDTAMYLCATSRVGEYSGNTIYFGEGSWLTVV.